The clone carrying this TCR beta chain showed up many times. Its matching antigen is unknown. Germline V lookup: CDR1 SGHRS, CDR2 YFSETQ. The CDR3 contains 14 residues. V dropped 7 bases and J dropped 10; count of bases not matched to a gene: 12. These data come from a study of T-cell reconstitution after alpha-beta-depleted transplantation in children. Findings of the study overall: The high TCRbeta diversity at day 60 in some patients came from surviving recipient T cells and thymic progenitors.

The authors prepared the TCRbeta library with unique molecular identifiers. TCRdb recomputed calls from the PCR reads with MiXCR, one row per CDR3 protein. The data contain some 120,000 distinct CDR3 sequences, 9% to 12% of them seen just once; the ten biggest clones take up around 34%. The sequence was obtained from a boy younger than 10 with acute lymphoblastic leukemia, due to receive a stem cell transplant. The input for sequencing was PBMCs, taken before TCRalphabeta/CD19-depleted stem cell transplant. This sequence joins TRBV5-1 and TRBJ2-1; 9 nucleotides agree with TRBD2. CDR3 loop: CASGEGAGGGEQFF. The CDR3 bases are TGCGCCAGCGGAGAAGGAGCGGGAGGTGGGGAGCAGTTCTTC.